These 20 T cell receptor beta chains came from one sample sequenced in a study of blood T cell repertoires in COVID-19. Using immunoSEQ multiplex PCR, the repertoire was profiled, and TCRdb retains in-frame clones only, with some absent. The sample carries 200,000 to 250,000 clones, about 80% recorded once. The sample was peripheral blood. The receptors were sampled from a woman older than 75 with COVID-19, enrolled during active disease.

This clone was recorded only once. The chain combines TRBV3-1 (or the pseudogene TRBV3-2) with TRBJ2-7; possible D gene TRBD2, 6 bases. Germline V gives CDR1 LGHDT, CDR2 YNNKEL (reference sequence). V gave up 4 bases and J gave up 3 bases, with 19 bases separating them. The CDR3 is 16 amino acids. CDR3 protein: CASSPRPWGELYEQYF. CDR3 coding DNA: TGTGCCAGCAGCCCAAGGCCCTGGGGGGAACTCTACGAGCAGTACTTC.

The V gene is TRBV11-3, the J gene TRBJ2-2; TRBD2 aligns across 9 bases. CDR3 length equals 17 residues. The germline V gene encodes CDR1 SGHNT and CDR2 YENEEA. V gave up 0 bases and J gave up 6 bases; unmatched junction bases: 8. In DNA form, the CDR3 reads TGTGCCAGCAGCTTAGATGGTAGCGGGGGCCCGGCCGGGGAGCTGTTTTTT. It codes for CASSLDGSGGPAGELFF.

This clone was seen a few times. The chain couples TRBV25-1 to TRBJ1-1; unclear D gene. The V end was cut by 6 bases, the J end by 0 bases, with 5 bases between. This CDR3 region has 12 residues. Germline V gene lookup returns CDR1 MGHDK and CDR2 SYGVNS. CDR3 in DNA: TGTGCCAGCAGAACACTGAACACTGAAGCTTTCTTT. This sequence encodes CASRTLNTEAFF. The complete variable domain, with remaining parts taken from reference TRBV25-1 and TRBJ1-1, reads EADIYQTPRYLVIGTGKKITLECSQTMGHDKMYWYQQDPGMELHLIHYSYGVNSTEKGDLSSESTVSRIRTEHFPLTLESARPSHTSQYLCASRTLNTEAFFGQGTRLTVV.

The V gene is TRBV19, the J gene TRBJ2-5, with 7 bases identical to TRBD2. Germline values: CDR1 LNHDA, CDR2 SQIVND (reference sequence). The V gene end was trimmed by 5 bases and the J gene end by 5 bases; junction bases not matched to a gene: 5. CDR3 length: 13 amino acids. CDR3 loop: CASSSLGGETQYF. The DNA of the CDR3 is TGTGCCAGTAGTTCCTTGGGGGGGGAGACCCAGTACTTC.

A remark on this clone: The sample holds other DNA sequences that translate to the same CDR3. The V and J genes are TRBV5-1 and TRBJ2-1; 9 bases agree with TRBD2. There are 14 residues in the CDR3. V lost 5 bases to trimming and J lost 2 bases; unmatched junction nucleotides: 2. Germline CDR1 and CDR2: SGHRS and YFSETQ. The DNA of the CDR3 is TGCGCCAGCAGTCTAGCGGGGACCTACAATGAGCAGTTCTTC. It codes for CASSLAGTYNEQFF.

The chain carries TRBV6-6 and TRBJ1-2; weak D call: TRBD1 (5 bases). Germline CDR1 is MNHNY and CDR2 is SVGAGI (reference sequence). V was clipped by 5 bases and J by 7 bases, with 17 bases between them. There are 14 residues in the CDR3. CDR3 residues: CASSGRQTLGGYTF. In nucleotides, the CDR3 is TGTGCCAGCAGTGGTAGACAGACTCTCGGTGGCTACACCTTC.

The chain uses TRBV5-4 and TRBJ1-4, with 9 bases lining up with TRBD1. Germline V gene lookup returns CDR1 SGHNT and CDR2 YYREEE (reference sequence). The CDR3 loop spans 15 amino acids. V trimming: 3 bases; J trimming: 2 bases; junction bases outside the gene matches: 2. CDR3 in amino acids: CASSYRGLTNEKLFF. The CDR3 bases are TGTGCCAGCAGCTACAGGGGGCTCACTAATGAAAAACTGTTTTTT.

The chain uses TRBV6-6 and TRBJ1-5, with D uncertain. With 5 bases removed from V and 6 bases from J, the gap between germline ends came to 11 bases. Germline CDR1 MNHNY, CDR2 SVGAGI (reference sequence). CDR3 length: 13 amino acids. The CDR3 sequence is CASSEAESQPQHF. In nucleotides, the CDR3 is TGTGCCAGCAGTGAGGCAGAGTCTCAGCCCCAGCATTTT.

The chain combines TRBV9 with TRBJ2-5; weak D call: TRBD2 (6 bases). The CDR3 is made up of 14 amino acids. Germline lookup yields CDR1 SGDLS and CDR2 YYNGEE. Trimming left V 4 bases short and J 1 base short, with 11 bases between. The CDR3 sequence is CASSPRDFQETQYF. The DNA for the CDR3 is TGTGCCAGCAGCCCGCGGGACTTCCAAGAGACCCAGTACTTC.

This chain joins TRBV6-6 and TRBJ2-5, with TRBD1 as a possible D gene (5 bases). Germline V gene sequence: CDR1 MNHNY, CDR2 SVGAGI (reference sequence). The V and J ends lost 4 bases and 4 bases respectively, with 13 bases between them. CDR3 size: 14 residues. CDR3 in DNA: TGTGCCAGCAGTTTATCAGGGTTCGTAGAGACCCAGTACTTC. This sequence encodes CASSLSGFVETQYF.

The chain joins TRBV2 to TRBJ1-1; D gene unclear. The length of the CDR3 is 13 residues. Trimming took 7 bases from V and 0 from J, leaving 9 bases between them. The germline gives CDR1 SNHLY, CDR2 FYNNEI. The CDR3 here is CASTAELNTEAFF. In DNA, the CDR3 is TGTGCCAGCACCGCGGAACTGAACACTGAAGCTTTCTTT.

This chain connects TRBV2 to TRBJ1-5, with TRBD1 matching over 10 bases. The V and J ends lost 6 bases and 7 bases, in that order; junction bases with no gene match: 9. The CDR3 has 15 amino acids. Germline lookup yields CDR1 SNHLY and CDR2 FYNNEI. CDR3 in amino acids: CASRWDRGSGQPQHF. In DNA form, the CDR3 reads TGTGCCAGCAGATGGGACAGGGGATCTGGACAGCCCCAGCATTTT.

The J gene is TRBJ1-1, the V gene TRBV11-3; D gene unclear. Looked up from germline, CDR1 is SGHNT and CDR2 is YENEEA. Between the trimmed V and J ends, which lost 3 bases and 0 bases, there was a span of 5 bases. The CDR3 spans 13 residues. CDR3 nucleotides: TGTGCCAGCAGCTTTAACATGAACACTGAAGCTTTCTTT. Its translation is CASSFNMNTEAFF.

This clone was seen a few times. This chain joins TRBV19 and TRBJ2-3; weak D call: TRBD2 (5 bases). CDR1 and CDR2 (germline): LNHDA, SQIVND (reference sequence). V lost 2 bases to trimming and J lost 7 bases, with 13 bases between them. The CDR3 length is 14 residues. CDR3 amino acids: CASSISGLYNTQYF. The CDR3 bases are TGTGCCAGTAGTATATCCGGACTGTACAATACGCAGTATTTT.

In DNA, the CDR3 is TGCAGCGTTGATGGGTATAGCGGATCCAGCGGGCGAGATACGCAGTATTTT. It codes for CSVDGYSGSSGRDTQYF. The chain links TRBV29-1 to TRBJ2-3; perhaps TRBD2 as D (6 bases). The CDR3 contains 17 residues. The germline CDR1 and CDR2 sequences are SQVTM and ANQGSEA. The V end lost 3 bases, the J end lost 5 bases, and 24 bases lay between the germline ends.

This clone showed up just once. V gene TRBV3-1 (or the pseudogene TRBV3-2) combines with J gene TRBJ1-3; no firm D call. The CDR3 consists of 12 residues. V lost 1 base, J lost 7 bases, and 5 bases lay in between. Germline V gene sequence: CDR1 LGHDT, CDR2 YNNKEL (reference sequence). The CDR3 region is CASSQVSNTIYF. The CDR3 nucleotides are TGTGCCAGCAGCCAAGTAAGCAACACCATATATTTT.

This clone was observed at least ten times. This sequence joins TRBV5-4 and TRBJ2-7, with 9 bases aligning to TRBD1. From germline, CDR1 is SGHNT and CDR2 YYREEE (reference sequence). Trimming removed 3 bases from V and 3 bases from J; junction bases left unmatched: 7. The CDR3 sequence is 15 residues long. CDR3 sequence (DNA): TGTGCCAGCAGCTCCGATCCGACAGGGGGCTACGAGCAGTACTTC. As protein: CASSSDPTGGYEQYF. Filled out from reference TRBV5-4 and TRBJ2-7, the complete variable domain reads ETGVTQSPTHLIKTRGQQVTLRCSSQSGHNTVSWYQQALGQGPQFIFQYYREEENGRGNFPPRFSGLQFPNYSSELNVNALELDDSALYLCASSSDPTGGYEQYFGPGTRLTVT.

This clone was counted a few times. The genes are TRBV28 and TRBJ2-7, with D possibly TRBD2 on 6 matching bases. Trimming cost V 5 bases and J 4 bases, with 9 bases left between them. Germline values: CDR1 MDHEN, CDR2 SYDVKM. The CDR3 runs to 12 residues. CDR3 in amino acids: CASSVSGYEQYF. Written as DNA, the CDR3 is TGTGCCAGCAGTGTTAGCGGATACGAGCAGTACTTC.

CDR3 sequence: CASSPGGQDTEAFF. The CDR3 bases are TGTGCCAGCAGCCCCGGGGGGCAGGACACTGAAGCTTTCTTT. The chain couples TRBV2 to TRBJ1-1; weak D call: TRBD1 (6 bases). The length of the CDR3 is 14 residues. The germline V and J ends were trimmed by 6 bases and 3 bases, with 14 bases remaining between them. The germline CDR1 and CDR2 sequences are SNHLY and FYNNEI.

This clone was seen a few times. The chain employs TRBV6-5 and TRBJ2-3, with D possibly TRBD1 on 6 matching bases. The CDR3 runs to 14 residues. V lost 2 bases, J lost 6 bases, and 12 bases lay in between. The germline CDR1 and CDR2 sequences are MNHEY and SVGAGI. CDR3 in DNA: TGTGCCAGCAGTTACCCAGGGGTTGGGGATACGCAGTATTTT. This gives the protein CASSYPGVGDTQYF.